Shown below are 21 T cell receptor beta chains from a single sample sequenced in a study of CD8 T cell repertoires and HIV-1 epitope variants. Antigen specificity for these receptors is unknown. Method: immunoSEQ multiplex PCR; TCRdb's copy keeps in-frame clones and lacks some. The sample has under 6,500 clones, about three quarters seen once. Sequencing used cultured CD8+ T cells derived from PBMCs. The source of these receptors is a male donor with HIV.

The chain employs TRBV11-3 and TRBJ2-1; 8 nucleotides line up with TRBD1. V trimming: 3 bases; J trimming: 6 bases; junction bases outside the gene matches: 10. Per the germline V gene, CDR1 is SGHNT and CDR2 is YENEEA. The CDR3 is 16 amino acids. The CDR3 bases are TGTGCCAGCAGCTTCCAGGGAGGACAGGGAGTCAATGAGCAGTTCTTC. It translates to CASSFQGGQGVNEQFF.

The V gene is TRBV10-3, the J gene TRBJ1-1; no clear D. This CDR3 is built from 15 residues. Germline-derived CDR1 and CDR2 are ENHRY and SYGVKD. Trimming stripped 0 bases from V and 3 bases from J, with 11 bases between. As DNA, the CDR3 is TGTGCCATCAGTGAGTCCCCAGAATCGTACACTGAAGCTTTCTTT. This encodes CAISESPESYTEAFF.

V gene TRBV6-1 combines with J gene TRBJ1-1, with 11 bases aligning to TRBD1. Germline-derived CDR1 and CDR2 are MNHNS and SASEGT. This CDR3 has 15 residues. V gave up 0 bases and J gave up 4 bases; unmatched junction bases: 1. CDR3 region: CASSEAGTGGTEAFF. The CDR3 DNA sequence: TGTGCCAGCAGTGAAGCGGGGACAGGGGGCACTGAAGCTTTCTTT.

This chain uses TRBV5-1 with TRBJ2-5; possibly TRBD1 for D (5 bases). Trimming cost V 0 bases and J 1 base, with 7 bases left between them. The CDR3 contains 14 residues. CDR1 is SGHRS and CDR2 is YFSETQ in the germline V gene. DNA for the CDR3: TGCGCCAGCAGCTTGGGACAGATCCAAGAGACCCAGTACTTC. Its protein is CASSLGQIQETQYF.

Regarding this clone: A read error may produce the germline difference seen at one junction end. The chain combines TRBV10-3 with TRBJ2-2; a weak D match, TRBD1 (6 bases). Germline loops: CDR1 ENHRY, CDR2 SYGVKD. The CDR3 has 15 amino acids. The CDR3 region is CASSEAGENTGELFF. In nucleotides, the CDR3 is TGTGCCAGCAGTGAAGCAGGGGAGAACACCGGGGAGCTGTTTTTT.

The chain joins TRBV5-6 to TRBJ1-2, with D perhaps TRBD1 (5 bases). Trimming left V 6 bases short and J 3 bases short, with 24 bases between. This CDR3 is built from 17 residues. Germline V gene lookup returns CDR1 SGHDT and CDR2 YYEEEE. CDR3 sequence (DNA): TGTGCCAGCACCTTTCAGGGTTCTCTTCTAGGACACTATGGCTACACCTTC. Translation: CASTFQGSLLGHYGYTF.

This chain links TRBV5-4 with TRBJ2-1; 8 positions agree with TRBD1. V lost 5 bases, J lost 7 bases, and 11 bases stayed unmatched. Germline loops: CDR1 SGHNT, CDR2 YYREEE (reference sequence). This CDR3 is 15 amino acids long. The CDR3 region has the DNA TGTGCCAGCAGACCAGGACAGGGAACATTTAATGAGCAGTTCTTC. It codes for CASRPGQGTFNEQFF.

This clone was seen only a few times. CDR3 protein: CASSFGPKTEAFF. The CDR3 nucleotides are TGCGCCAGCAGCTTCGGCCCGAAGACTGAAGCTTTCTTT. The chain combines TRBV5-1 with TRBJ1-1, with D uncertain. The length of the CDR3 is 13 residues. The V gene lost 2 bases and the J gene lost 5 bases, with 10 bases spanning the gap. The V gene's germline CDR1 is SGHRS and CDR2 YFSETQ. Complete variable domain (other parts from reference TRBV5-1 and TRBJ1-1): KAGVTQTPRYLIKTRGQQVTLSCSPISGHRSVSWYQQTPGQGLQFLFEYFSETQRNKGNFPGRFSGRQFSNSRSEMNVSTLELGDSALYLCASSFGPKTEAFFGQGTRLTVV.

J is TRBJ1-4 and V is TRBV27, with a possible D match to TRBD1 (5 bases). Germline V gives CDR1 MNHEY, CDR2 SMNVEV (reference sequence). This CDR3 region has 15 residues. V lost 6 bases to trimming and J lost 4 bases, with 15 bases between them. The CDR3 is CASSRTGTHNEKLFF. The CDR3 coding sequence is TGTGCCAGCAGCCGTACCGGGACCCATAATGAAAAACTGTTTTTT.

V gene TRBV5-6 combines with J gene TRBJ2-3, with a possible D match to TRBD2 (6 bases). This CDR3 contains 16 residues. Per germline, CDR1 SGHDT and CDR2 YYEEEE. Between the trimmed V and J ends, which lost 7 bases and 2 bases, there was a span of 20 bases. The CDR3 DNA reads TGTGCCAGCTCACTCCTGATGGAGGGCCCCACAGATACGCAGTATTTT. This translates into CASSLLMEGPTDTQYF.

This clone was seen once. The V call is TRBV5-4, the J call TRBJ2-5, with 8 bases matching TRBD2. V gave up 4 bases and J gave up 3 bases; unmatched junction bases: 11. CDR1 is SGHNT, CDR2 YYREEE, per germline (reference sequence). This CDR3 has 16 amino acids. CDR3 sequence: CASSLYRRREEETQYF. CDR3 sequence (DNA): TGTGCCAGCAGCCTTTATCGCAGGCGGGAGGAAGAGACCCAGTACTTC. The complete variable domain, with remaining parts taken from reference TRBV5-4 and TRBJ2-5, reads ETGVTQSPTHLIKTRGQQVTLRCSSQSGHNTVSWYQQALGQGPQFIFQYYREEENGRGNFPPRFSGLQFPNYSSELNVNALELDDSALYLCASSLYRRREEETQYFGPGTRLLVL.

This chain joins TRBV7-9 and TRBJ2-1; D ambiguous. The CDR3 length is 11 residues. V shed 2 bases and J shed 9 bases, with 5 bases lying between them. The V gene's germline CDR1 is SEHNR and CDR2 FQNEAQ (reference sequence). The CDR3 sequence: CASSLSGEQFF. CDR3 sequence (DNA): TGTGCCAGCAGCTTATCTGGTGAGCAGTTCTTC.

This clone was recorded a few times. This chain links TRBV4-1 with TRBJ1-2; perhaps TRBD1 as D (5 bases). Trimming left V 0 bases short and J 1 base short, with 12 bases between. Looked up from germline, CDR1 is MGHRA and CDR2 is YSYEKL. This CDR3 is 16 amino acids long. As DNA, the CDR3 is TGCGCCAGCAGCCAAGAGGAGGACATCCTTAACTATGGCTACACCTTC. Translation: CASSQEEDILNYGYTF.

The chain carries TRBV13 and TRBJ2-1; D might be TRBD2 (7 bases). In germline, CDR1 is PRHDT, CDR2 FYEKMQ (reference sequence). V was pared by 6 bases and J by 7 bases, with 16 bases between. The CDR3 is made up of 14 amino acids. The CDR3 region has the DNA TGTGCCAGCAGTGAGGGGGGGACATTGAATGAGCAGTTCTTC. Its protein is CASSEGGTLNEQFF.

This clone was seen a single time. V is TRBV5-4 and J is TRBJ2-5; 7 bases align to TRBD2. Germline V gives CDR1 SGHNT, CDR2 YYREEE (reference sequence). V lost 1 base to trimming and J lost 2 bases; unmatched junction nucleotides: 8. The CDR3 is 16 residues long. The CDR3 loop is CASSLLSGDPQETQYF. Written as DNA, the CDR3 is TGTGCCAGCAGCTTGCTCAGCGGGGACCCTCAAGAGACCCAGTACTTC.

This chain uses TRBV7-2 with TRBJ2-7; 8 bases map to TRBD1. Per germline, CDR1 SGHTA and CDR2 FQGNSA. V shed 4 bases and J 1 base; nucleotides not matched to a gene: 6. This CDR3 has 15 amino acids. The CDR3, as DNA: TGTGCCAGCAGCTCCCGGACAGGGCTTTCCTACGAGCAGTACTTC. This codes for CASSSRTGLSYEQYF.

J is TRBJ1-1 and V is TRBV5-1; 9 bases are a match to TRBD1. The V gene end was trimmed by 2 bases and the J gene end by 4 bases; junction bases not matched to a gene: 9. This CDR3 region has 16 residues. Per germline, CDR1 SGHRS and CDR2 YFSETQ. The CDR3 DNA reads TGCGCCAGCAGCTTAATCCGACAGGGGGGGAGCACTGAAGCTTTCTTT. Its translation is CASSLIRQGGSTEAFF.

The rearrangement links TRBV7-9 to TRBJ2-1, with 10 nucleotides matching TRBD1. Germline trimming cut 5 bases from V and 8 bases from J; bases unmatched to any gene: 6. This CDR3 region has 14 residues. Per the germline V gene, CDR1 is SEHNR and CDR2 is FQNEAQ (reference sequence). The CDR3 coding sequence is TGTGCCAGCAGCCTTCGGACAGGGGGGGATGAGCAGTTCTTC. It is translated as CASSLRTGGDEQFF. Combining the CDR3 with reference TRBV7-9 and TRBJ2-1 gives the whole variable domain DTGVSQNPRHKITKRGQNVTFRCDPISEHNRLYWYRQTLGQGPEFLTYFQNEAQLEKSRLLSDRFSAERPKGSFSTLEIQRTEQGDSAMYLCASSLRTGGDEQFFGPGTRLTVL.

This clone was counted between two and nine times. The rearrangement joins TRBV14 to TRBJ1-1; no reliable D call. The CDR3 is made up of 12 amino acids. Trimming took 1 base from V and 8 from J, leaving 8 bases between them. Germline CDR1 and CDR2: SGHDN and FVKESK. CDR3 sequence: CASSQVSQEAFF. CDR3 bases: TGTGCCAGCAGCCAAGTGAGTCAGGAAGCTTTCTTT. The whole variable domain, remainder taken from reference TRBV14 and TRBJ1-1, is EAGVTQFPSHSVIEKGQTVTLRCDPISGHDNLYWYRRVMGKEIKFLLHFVKESKQDESGMPNNRFLAERTGGTYSTLKVQPAELEDSGVYFCASSQVSQEAFFGQGTRLTVV.

CDR3 in amino acids: CASSLARGGKYEQYF. CDR3 DNA sequence: TGTGCCAGCAGCTTAGCCCGGGGGGGCAAGTACGAGCAGTACTTC. The chain combines TRBV7-2 with TRBJ2-7, with 8 bases fitting TRBD2. The CDR3 has 15 residues. Germline trimming cut 0 bases from V and 4 bases from J; bases unmatched to any gene: 5. Germline CDR1 and CDR2: SGHTA and FQGNSA.

CDR3 amino acids: CASSQDPQGAQSYGYTF. Here the CDR3 DNA reads TGCGCCAGCAGCCAAGATCCGCAGGGGGCGCAAAGCTATGGCTACACCTTC. The V gene is TRBV4-1, the J gene TRBJ1-2; 8 nucleotides line up with TRBD1. The trim removed 0 bases at V and 4 bases at J, leaving 10 bases unmatched. CDR3 size: 17 residues. From germline, CDR1 is MGHRA and CDR2 YSYEKL.